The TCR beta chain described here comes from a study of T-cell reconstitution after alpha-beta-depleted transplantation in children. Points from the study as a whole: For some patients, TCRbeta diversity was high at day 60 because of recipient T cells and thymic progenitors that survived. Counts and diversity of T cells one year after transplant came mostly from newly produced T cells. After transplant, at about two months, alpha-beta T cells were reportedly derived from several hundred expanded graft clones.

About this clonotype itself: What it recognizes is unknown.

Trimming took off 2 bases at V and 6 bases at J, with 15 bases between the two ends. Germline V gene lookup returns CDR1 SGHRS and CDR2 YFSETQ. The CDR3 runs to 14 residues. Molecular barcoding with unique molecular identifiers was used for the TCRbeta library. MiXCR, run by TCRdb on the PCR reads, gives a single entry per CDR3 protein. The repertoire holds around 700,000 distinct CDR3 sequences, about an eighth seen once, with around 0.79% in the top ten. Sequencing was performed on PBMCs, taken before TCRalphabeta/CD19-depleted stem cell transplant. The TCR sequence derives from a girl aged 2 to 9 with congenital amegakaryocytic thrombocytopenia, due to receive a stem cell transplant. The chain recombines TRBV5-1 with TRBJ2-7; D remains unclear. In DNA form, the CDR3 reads TGCGCCAGCAGCTTCTCCGTTCCCCCCAGCGAGCAGTACTTC. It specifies CASSFSVPPSEQYF.